This passage covers 9 T cell receptor beta chains from one sample sequenced in a study of blood T cell repertoires in COVID-19. Libraries were prepared by immunoSEQ multiplex PCR; TCRdb keeps only in-frame clonotypes and omits some of them. The data hold about 180,000 clones, with 86% observed a single time. Sequenced: peripheral blood. The receptor source for this set is a man aged 65 to 85 with active or convalescent COVID-19.

This clone was counted once. The V call is TRBV25-1, the J call TRBJ1-2; D is possibly TRBD1 (6 bases). Looked up from germline, CDR1 is MGHDK and CDR2 is SYGVNS. Trimming stripped 7 bases from V and 3 bases from J, with 18 bases between. The CDR3 is 15 residues long. CDR3 bases: TGTGCCAGCAAGGGGGGGCAGGGCCTGTACTATGGCTACACCTTC. This translates into CASKGGQGLYYGYTF.

This clone is a singleton in its sample. V and J are TRBV5-1 and TRBJ1-1, with TRBD1 matching over 9 bases. This CDR3 has 14 residues. V lost 4 bases to trimming and J lost 0 bases; unmatched junction nucleotides: 1. Germline V lookup: CDR1 SGHRS, CDR2 YFSETQ. The CDR3 DNA reads TGCGCCAGCAGCGGGACAGGGATGAACACTGAAGCTTTCTTT. It specifies CASSGTGMNTEAFF.

The chain couples TRBV7-2 to TRBJ1-5; TRBD1 agrees at 7 bases. Germline loops: CDR1 SGHTA, CDR2 FQGNSA. V shed 5 bases and J 7 bases; nucleotides not matched to a gene: 14. The CDR3 loop spans 16 amino acids. As DNA, the CDR3 is TGTGCCAGCAGCCCTGCTCGACAGGGTGGGCGACAGCCCCAGCATTTT. Its translation is CASSPARQGGRQPQHF.

The chain carries TRBV7-2 and TRBJ2-7, with no clear D. The CDR3 is 13 residues long. Germline V gene data show CDR1 as SGHTA and CDR2 as FQGNSA. V lost 1 base, J lost 2 bases, and 6 bases lay in between. Here the CDR3 reads CASSLGSPYEQYF. CDR3 nucleotides: TGTGCCAGCAGCTTAGGTTCTCCCTACGAGCAGTACTTC.

The chain uses TRBV7-3 and TRBJ2-1, with 9 bases identical to TRBD2. The CDR3 covers 15 residues. J was trimmed by 7 bases and V by 3 bases; bases with no gene match: 7. Looked up from germline, CDR1 is SGHTA and CDR2 is FQGTGA. DNA of the CDR3: TGTGCCAGCAGCTTCGCGGGAGGGGCCCCTAATGAGCAGTTCTTC. Translating gives CASSFAGGAPNEQFF.

This clone was seen just once. J is TRBJ2-2 and V is TRBV7-2; the D gene is possibly TRBD1 (6 bases). The germline V and J ends were trimmed by 5 bases and 1 base, with 11 bases remaining between them. CDR3 length: 15 amino acids. Germline loops: CDR1 SGHTA, CDR2 FQGNSA. CDR3 sequence (DNA): TGTGCCAGCAGCCGTTGGGGGCAGAACACCGGGGAGCTGTTTTTT. This translates into CASSRWGQNTGELFF.

V and J are TRBV19 and TRBJ2-3, with 7 positions matching TRBD1. The CDR3 length is 15 residues. The V gene end was trimmed by 6 bases and the J gene end by 0 bases; junction bases not matched to a gene: 6. Germline assignment: CDR1 LNHDA and CDR2 SQIVND (reference sequence). CDR3 DNA: TGTGCCAGTAGATCCGACAGGGTCAGCACAGATACGCAGTATTTT. Translating gives CASRSDRVSTDTQYF.

V is TRBV6-5 and J is TRBJ1-2; 9 nucleotides line up with TRBD1. V shed 5 bases and J 4 bases; nucleotides not matched to a gene: 5. The CDR3 contains 14 residues. In germline, CDR1 is MNHEY, CDR2 SVGAGI. CDR3 loop: CASSQQGALYGYTF. The CDR3 bases are TGTGCCAGCAGTCAACAGGGGGCCCTCTATGGCTACACCTTC.

This clone was seen only once. J is TRBJ1-5 and V is TRBV12-3 or TRBV12-4, with D unresolved. V lost 2 bases to trimming and J lost 4 bases, with 6 bases between them. The CDR3 is 13 residues long. CDR3 nucleotide sequence: TGTGCCAGCAGTTTATCCGAGAATCAGCCCCAGCATTTT. This gives the protein CASSLSENQPQHF.